Reported below is one T cell receptor (beta chain). The target of this receptor is not known. No much larger clonotype is one base removed from it; base qualities were not supplied. This sample is part of a study of T-cell memory formation after mild COVID-19 (TCRdb year 2021). With regard to the full study: Most TCR sequence clusters were specific to one of the two donors. The cohort comprised two young, previously healthy adult volunteers, one female and one male. In a couple of donors, T-cell clones that expanded and contracted after mild COVID-19 were tracked by sequencing TCRalpha and TCRbeta repertoires over time.

Ficoll-Paque density gradient centrifugation was used to isolate PBMCs. Sequencing was carried out with an Illumina NovaSeq 6000. TCRalpha and TCRbeta cDNA libraries were built by 5'RACE with constant-segment primers, adding sample barcodes and unique molecular identifiers. Trizol reagent was used to extract RNA from every sample. Library amplification was performed in two PCR steps, and a second sample barcode and Illumina TruSeq adapters were introduced in the second step. The libraries were sequenced on an Illumina NovaSeq using 2 x 150 bp paired-end reads. Under the source paper's analysis protocol: Demultiplexing of reads and collapsing into UMI-guided consensus sequences were performed with migec v1.2.7. Using mixcr v2.1.11, the UMI consensuses were aligned to TRA and TRB V and J templates and assembled into clonotypes. Expanded or contracted clonotypes were those called significant by both edgeR and NoisET, with noise models trained on biological replicates. For edgeR calls, a false discovery rate-adjusted p below 0.01 and a log2 fold-change threshold of 1 were applied. As an exploratory analysis of dynamics, max-normalized trajectories of the 1000 most abundant clonotypes were examined with PCA combined with hierarchical clustering. The CD4 or CD8 phenotype of responding clones was assigned using the separately sequenced CD4+ and CD8+ repertoires. In TCRdb, the public reads were trimmed at Q25 with fastp and aligned with MiXCR, with productive beta chains retained. When rows share a CDR3 protein, they turn into one entry using the most common DNA and genes. These V and J calls originate from TCRdb's pipeline instead of the authors' own analysis. This sample holds 250,000 to 350,000 distinct CDR3 sequences; approximately 19% were observed only once. Clones ranked in the top ten supply under 25% of the sample.

Overall results and qualifications from the work: Clones contracting from day 15 to 85 had balanced CD4/CD8 phenotypes, while a second wave expanding from day 15 to 37 was biased towards CD4+. SARS-CoV-2 specificity of the second-wave clones peaking on day 37 was not confirmed. Contracting CD4+ clones were located mainly in the CM and EM memory subsets, whereas CD8+ clones were found to be enriched in EMRA. Some responding clones were detected in pre-infection memory, which suggested that pre-existing cross-reactive memory T cells had joined the SARS-CoV-2 response. Only two mild cases were covered by the study, and larger cohorts that include severe cases with pre-infection samples were considered necessary.

The source is a man aged 18 to 29 who had mild COVID-19 (a few samples of this study predate the infection). The sample titles of this study are shuffled in the database, so cell type and time point are left out; the donor was told from shared clones. The sequenced material came from PBMCs or a T cell subset sorted from them (not recorded which).

The CDR3 in this case is CASSPQTGRSEQYF. Read as DNA, the sequence is TGTGCCAGCAGCCCCCAGACAGGGCGGTCCGAGCAGTACTTC. The sequence links TRBV5-4 to TRBJ2-7; the central 7 bases match TRBD1. CDR1 is given as SGHNT and CDR2 as YYREEE, both from the germline V gene (reference sequence). Measured from the cysteine to the phenylalanine, the CDR3 is 14 residues long. Only CDR3 DNA is held: 42 bases, read in frame from base 1. Relative to germline, V is missing 4 bases and J is missing 6 bases, with 10 bases of the junction outside any gene match.